These 11 T cell receptor beta chains share one sample of origin, sequenced in a study of tumor and adjacent non-tumor tissue in lung cancer. The template was RNA from unsorted bulk tissue. This non-tumor lung sample came from over 3 cm beyond the tumor edge. Three rounds of nested PCR, following a modified ARM-PCR protocol, produced the TCRbeta library. Each CDR3 protein is one row after TCRdb ran MiXCR on the multiplex PCR reads. The sample holds 90,000 to 100,000 distinct CDR3 sequences, roughly 80% seen once. Specimen: distant non-tumor lung tissue. These TCRs come from a man aged 60-69 years with small cell lung cancer.

This sequence joins TRBV19 and TRBJ2-7; 10 positions agree with TRBD2. The germline V gene has CDR1 LNHDA and CDR2 SQIVND (reference sequence). The CDR3 contains 15 residues. V shed 5 bases and J 4 bases; nucleotides not matched to a gene: 8. Here the CDR3 reads CASSSAGGPGYEQYV. Written as DNA, the CDR3 is TGTGCCAGTAGTTCAGCGGGAGGGCCAGGTTACGAGCAGTACGTC.

A word on this clonotype: One end of the junction varies from germline; a read error may be responsible. This chain uses TRBV11-3 with TRBJ2-1, with 7 bases aligning to TRBD2. This CDR3 comprises 17 residues. Germline assignment: CDR1 SGHNT and CDR2 YENEEA. CDR3: CASNSLGGGVSYNEQIF. The CDR3 bases are TGTGCCAGCAACTCTTTAGGTGGGGGGGTGTCATACAATGAGCAGATCTTC.

The rearrangement uses TRBV10-3 and TRBJ2-5, with D possibly matching TRBD1 (6 bases). The CDR3 runs 12 residues. Trimming took 11 bases from V and 1 from J, leaving 11 bases between them. Germline V gene data show CDR1 as ENHRY and CDR2 as SYGVKD. In DNA form, the CDR3 reads TGTGCCGTCCGGACAGCCCAAGAGACCCAGTACTTC. Protein: CAVRTAQETQYF.

A note on this clonotype: The junction differs from germline at one of its ends, possibly a read error. V is TRBV11-3 and J is TRBJ2-5; the match to TRBD2 covers 7 bases. The germline V gene encodes CDR1 SGHNT and CDR2 YENEEA. CDR3 length: 14 amino acids. The CDR3 protein is CASSPGLAEEAQYF. CDR3 bases: TGTGCCAGCAGCCCTGGGCTAGCGGAAGAGGCCCAGTACTTC.

Only one count was recorded for this clonotype. This may be a read error: a much more frequent sequence differs by one nucleotide. The V and J genes are TRBV7-9 and TRBJ1-1; D gene uncertain. Trimming shortened V by 2 bases and J by 9 bases, and 13 bases separated the two germline ends. The CDR3 is 13 residues long. In germline, CDR1 is SEHNR, CDR2 FQNEAQ (reference sequence). CDR3 DNA sequence: TGTGCCAGCAGCTTAATGGCTCCATCGAAAGCTTTCTTT. Its protein product is CASSLMAPSKAFF.

This chain uses TRBV5-4 with TRBJ2-1; 7 bases align to TRBD1. V shed 9 bases, J shed 9 bases, and the junction held 18 bases outside the gene matches. From germline, CDR1 is SGHNT and CDR2 YYREEE (reference sequence). CDR3 length: 15 residues. The CDR3 region is CAIRLRDRTRSEQFF. CDR3 sequence (DNA): TGTGCCATCCGCCTCCGGGACAGAACTCGCAGTGAGCAGTTCTTC.

Comments on this clonotype: Here the CDR3 omits its conserved ending phenylalanine or tryptophan, so a read error is the likely source. The chain uses TRBV4-1 and TRBJ2-7, with D possibly being TRBD1 (5 bases). The CDR3 is 13 residues long. CDR1 and CDR2 from the germline V gene are MGHRA and YSYEKL. V was trimmed by 8 bases and J by 7 bases, leaving 18 bases between them. The CDR3 coding sequence is TGCGCCAGCGGTTTCGACAGACTCTATGAGCAGTACTCC. It translates to CASGFDRLYEQYS.

The gene calls are TRBV20-1 and TRBJ1-2; D is undetermined. The germline CDR1 and CDR2 sequences are DFQATT and SNEGSKA (reference sequence). V was clipped by 0 bases and J by 8 bases, with 10 bases between them. The length of the CDR3 is 12 residues. The CDR3 here is CSAREKPGGYTF. The CDR3 nucleotides are TGCAGTGCTAGAGAAAAGCCTGGGGGCTACACCTTC.

Details on this clonotype: One junction end disagrees with the germline gene, perhaps due to a read error. This chain connects TRBV11-2 to TRBJ1-1; 11 nucleotides align to TRBD1. This CDR3 is 15 amino acids long. Germline CDR1 SGHAT, CDR2 FQNNGV. The CDR3 reads CVNSRGQGARTGAFF. The CDR3 DNA follows: TGTGTCAACAGCCGAGGACAGGGGGCCCGAACTGGAGCTTTCTTT.

The chain uses TRBV4-1 and TRBJ1-5, with no clear D. CDR3 length equals 13 residues. Germline CDR1 MGHRA, CDR2 YSYEKL. The V gene lost 3 bases and the J gene lost 13 bases, with 16 bases spanning the gap. CDR3 region: CASSHGMSQPQHF. CDR3 bases: TGCGCCAGCAGCCATGGGATGTCTCAACCTCAGCATTTT.

Regarding this clonotype: Possible read error: a much larger clone is one base away. This is likely a read error, given that the CDR3 carries no conserved phenylalanine or tryptophan at its end. The CDR3 DNA is TGCAGTGCTCGGGGGGCTGAATACGAGCAGTACTTA. It translates to CSARGAEYEQYL. The chain recombines TRBV20-1 with TRBJ2-7, with a tentative D call TRBD2 (7 bases). Trimming shortened V by 5 bases and J by 4 bases, and 12 bases separated the two germline ends. Per the germline V gene, CDR1 is DFQATT and CDR2 is SNEGSKA (reference sequence). This CDR3 is built from 12 residues.